This passage covers 28 T cell receptor beta chains from one sample sequenced in a study of regulatory T cells in long-lasting Graves disease. Construction of TCR beta libraries relied on iRepertoire HTBI primers and on Arm-PCR targeting CDR3 regions. TCRdb ran MiXCR on the multiplex PCR reads and lists one entry per CDR3 protein. Counted here are roughly 500,000 distinct CDR3 sequences, about 22% occurring once; the ten biggest clones make up about an eighth. Regarding time point: persistent/refractory GD, antithyroid drugs over 5 years with positive TRAb. The TCR library was made from RNA that had been extracted from PBMCs in TRIzol. Specimen: peripheral blood mononuclear cells (PBMCs), collected when the disease was refractory, from a patient treated with antithyroid drugs. These receptors were obtained from a female donor with Graves disease.

The chain links TRBV13 to TRBJ1-1; tentatively, D is TRBD1 (6 bases). Deletions cut 2 bases from V and 11 bases from J, with 18 bases between. The germline gives CDR1 PRHDT, CDR2 FYEKMQ (reference sequence). This CDR3 contains 14 residues. CDR3 sequence (DNA): TGTGCCAGCAGCTTAAATTGGGGGCCCGGGTTGGCTTTCTTT. The encoded protein is CASSLNWGPGLAFF.

V usage is TRBV29-1 and J usage is TRBJ2-1, with 8 nucleotides matching TRBD1. J lost 4 bases, V lost 3 bases, and 11 bases had no gene match. The length of the CDR3 is 16 residues. Looked up from germline, CDR1 is SQVTM and CDR2 is ANQGSEA. The CDR3 protein is CSVDGFQGARYNEQFF. The CDR3 DNA sequence: TGCAGCGTTGATGGGTTTCAGGGGGCGCGATACAATGAGCAGTTCTTC.

The chain uses TRBV9 and TRBJ2-2; the D gene could be TRBD1 or TRBD2 (6 bases each). Germline V gives CDR1 SGDLS, CDR2 YYNGEE. The CDR3 is 15 amino acids. Deletions cut 2 bases from V and 4 bases from J, with 12 bases between. CDR3 loop: CASSVRGAGTGELFF. In DNA, the CDR3 is TGTGCCAGCAGCGTGAGGGGGGCGGGCACCGGGGAGCTGTTTTTT. Using reference TRBV9 and TRBJ2-2 for the parts outside the CDR3, the full variable domain is DSGVTQTPKHLITATGQRVTLRCSPRSGDLSVYWYQQSLDQGLQFLIQYYNGEERAKGNILERFSAQQFPDLHSELNLSSLELGDSALYFCASSVRGAGTGELFFGEGSRLTVL.

This clonotype was observed many times. CDR3 nucleotide sequence: TGTGCCAGCAGCTTCAACAGCGCTCGGTTGAACACTGAAGCTTTCTTT. Translating it yields CASSFNSARLNTEAFF. The chain carries TRBV9 and TRBJ1-1; D is uncertain. V lost 4 bases, J lost 0 bases, and 16 bases lay in between. Germline V CDR1 and CDR2: SGDLS, YYNGEE. This CDR3 contains 16 residues.

This clonotype was found many times. This sequence joins TRBV7-2 and TRBJ1-2; 7 bases map to TRBD1. Trimming took 6 bases from V and 4 from J; bases not matched to a gene: 5. The CDR3 loop spans 13 amino acids. The germline V gene has CDR1 SGHTA and CDR2 FQGNSA. The CDR3: CASSFGTAYGYTF. The CDR3, as DNA: TGTGCCAGCAGTTTCGGGACAGCCTATGGCTACACCTTC.

On this clonotype: Since a much larger clone is just one base distant, this may be a read error. The chain carries TRBV6-5 and TRBJ2-2; D is undetermined. The V gene's germline CDR1 is MNHEY and CDR2 SVGAGI. The length of the CDR3 is 13 residues. CDR3 bases: TGTACCAGCAGTTACCTCCAGACCGGGGAGCTGTTTTTT. This sequence encodes CTSSYLQTGELFF.

V gene TRBV6-1 combines with J gene TRBJ2-7; D possibly matches TRBD1 or TRBD2 (5 bases each). Germline assignment: CDR1 MNHNS and CDR2 SASEGT. V lost 6 bases, J lost 6 bases, and 18 bases lay in between. The CDR3 extends over 14 amino acids. As DNA, the CDR3 is TGTGCCAGCAGCAGGGTTCCAGAGGACTCCGAGCAGTACTTC. Translation: CASSRVPEDSEQYF.

The chain uses TRBV20-1 and TRBJ2-7; D is ambiguous. Trimming removed 5 bases at V and 3 bases at J, with 11 bases between. The CDR3 consists of 12 residues. Germline V gene lookup returns CDR1 DFQATT and CDR2 SNEGSKA (reference sequence). The CDR3 nucleotides are TGCAGTGCTTCGAGGACGGACTACGAGCAGTACTTC. This codes for CSASRTDYEQYF.

V gene TRBV30 combines with J gene TRBJ1-1, with 7 bases that match TRBD1. Trimming at V came to 7 bases and at J to 3 bases, leaving 5 bases not matched to a gene. The CDR3 loop spans 12 amino acids. Germline loops: CDR1 GTSNPN, CDR2 SVGIG (reference sequence). This chain's CDR3 is CAYDQGDTEAFF. The CDR3 bases are TGTGCCTATGACCAGGGGGACACTGAAGCTTTCTTT.

The rearrangement uses TRBV5-1 and TRBJ1-5, with 9 bases identical to TRBD1. The CDR3 runs to 17 residues. CDR1 and CDR2 from the germline V gene are SGHRS and YFSETQ. The trim removed 3 bases at V and 9 bases at J, leaving 16 bases unmatched. CDR3: CASSWGGGQGPPRPQHF. CDR3 bases: TGCGCCAGCAGCTGGGGGGGAGGACAGGGGCCACCCCGGCCCCAGCATTTT.

This chain connects TRBV7-9 to TRBJ2-2, with D perhaps TRBD1 or TRBD2 (5 bases each). Germline-derived CDR1 and CDR2 are SEHNR and FQNEAQ (reference sequence). Trimming took 6 bases from V and 0 from J, leaving 17 bases between them. This CDR3 is 17 amino acids long. CDR3 bases: TGTGCCAGCAGAATGGGGGTGTGGCGACCGAACACCGGGGAGCTGTTTTTT. This sequence encodes CASRMGVWRPNTGELFF.

This clonotype has at least ten counts. This chain uses TRBV7-9 with TRBJ2-7; D is uncertain. Germline V gives CDR1 SEHNR, CDR2 FQNEAQ (reference sequence). This CDR3 has 12 amino acids. V was clipped by 5 bases and J by 7 bases, with 12 bases between them. CDR3 DNA sequence: TGTGCCAGCAGCCGTGCCGATGGGGAGCAGTACTTC. Residues: CASSRADGEQYF.

J is TRBJ2-3 and V is TRBV12-3 or TRBV12-4; perhaps TRBD2 as D (6 bases). CDR3 length equals 16 residues. Between the trimmed V and J ends, which lost 5 bases and 4 bases, there was a span of 19 bases. This chain's CDR3 is CASSRDLGGAADTQYF. The CDR3 DNA sequence: TGTGCCAGCAGTAGAGACCTTGGCGGGGCCGCAGATACGCAGTATTTT.

This clonotype was detected ten times or more. J is TRBJ2-5 and V is TRBV20-1; unclear D gene. The CDR3 is made up of 12 amino acids. Looked up from germline, CDR1 is DFQATT and CDR2 is SNEGSKA (reference sequence). With 6 bases removed from V and 1 base from J, the gap between germline ends came to 9 bases. In DNA, the CDR3 is TGCAGTGCCAGCGAGGCCCAAGAGACCCAGTACTTC. Its translation is CSASEAQETQYF.

A word on this clonotype: This sequence may be a read error, since a much larger clone differs from it by one base. This sequence joins TRBV7-2 and TRBJ2-2, with a weak D call TRBD1 (6 bases). The CDR3 sequence is 15 residues long. Germline V gene lookup returns CDR1 SGHTA and CDR2 FQGNSA. V was cut by 1 base and J by 6 bases, with 12 bases left in between. The CDR3 is CASSLVGADAGELFF. The CDR3 nucleotides are TGTGCCAGCAGCTTAGTGGGGGCGGACGCCGGGGAGCTGTTTTTT.

Only a few counts were recorded for this clonotype. This chain links TRBV20-1 with TRBJ2-5; no clear D. The V gene's germline CDR1 is DFQATT and CDR2 SNEGSKA (reference sequence). Trimming shortened V by 6 bases and J by 0 bases, and 8 bases separated the two germline ends. The CDR3 is made up of 12 amino acids. The CDR3 coding sequence is TGCAGTGCAGATCCAGACCAAGAGACCCAGTACTTC. Translation: CSADPDQETQYF.

The chain joins TRBV5-1 to TRBJ2-6; 9 bases map to TRBD1. V trimming: 4 bases; J trimming: 3 bases; junction bases outside the gene matches: 11. The germline CDR1 and CDR2 sequences are SGHRS and YFSETQ. CDR3 size: 18 residues. The CDR3 reads CASSPTGGVLSGANVLTF. CDR3 DNA: TGCGCCAGCAGCCCCACAGGGGGCGTATTAAGTGGGGCCAACGTCCTGACTTTC.

The rearrangement links TRBV6-2 or TRBV6-3 to TRBJ1-2; D not certain. V was trimmed by 2 bases and J by 6 bases, leaving 13 bases between them. This CDR3 contains 14 residues. Germline-derived CDR1 and CDR2 are MNHEY and SVGEGT. CDR3 amino acids: CASSYTPGFDGYTF. DNA of the CDR3: TGTGCCAGCAGTTACACACCTGGGTTCGATGGCTACACCTTC.

Of note for this clonotype: Germline and junction disagree at one end, which may indicate a read error. The rearrangement uses TRBV28 and TRBJ2-5; D tentatively fits TRBD1 or TRBD2 (6 bases each). The CDR3 has 15 amino acids. The germline CDR1 and CDR2 sequences are MDHEN and SYDVKM. The CDR3 sequence is CASSVGGLHQETQYF. CDR3 nucleotide sequence: TGTGCCAGCAGCGTAGGGGGACTCCACCAGGAGACCCAGTACTTC.

In this sample, this clonotype turned up many times. The chain joins TRBV11-1 to TRBJ1-1; maybe TRBD1 (5 bases). The CDR3 totals 14 residues. V lost 4 bases, J lost 3 bases, and 12 bases lay in between. The V gene's germline CDR1 is SGHAT and CDR2 FQDESV (reference sequence). CDR3 region: CASSWGVYDTEAFF. Written as DNA, the CDR3 is TGTGCCAGCAGCTGGGGGGTGTATGACACTGAAGCTTTCTTT. The full variable domain, rest sourced from reference TRBV11-1 and TRBJ1-1, is EAEVAQSPRYKITEKSQAVAFWCDPISGHATLYWYRQILGQGPELLVQFQDESVVDDSQLPKDRFSAERLKGVDSTLKIQPAELGDSAMYLCASSWGVYDTEAFFGQGTRLTVV.

The rearrangement joins TRBV19 to TRBJ2-1, with 11 nucleotides matching TRBD1. Germline CDR1 LNHDA, CDR2 SQIVND (reference sequence). V gave up 9 bases and J gave up 5 bases; unmatched junction bases: 3. This CDR3 is 13 amino acids long. The CDR3 here is CASGQGANNEQFF. The CDR3 DNA sequence: TGTGCCAGCGGACAGGGGGCAAACAATGAGCAGTTCTTC.

Points on this clonotype: One base separates it from a far larger clone, so it is likely a read error. This rearrangement joins TRBV11-3 to TRBJ2-5; 9 nucleotides align to TRBD1. This CDR3 is 14 amino acids long. V lost 4 bases, J lost 9 bases, and 9 bases stayed unmatched. Per the germline V gene, CDR1 is SGHNT and CDR2 is YENEEA. DNA for the CDR3: TGTGCCAGCAGCTGGGACAGGGCCTCGGGGTCCCAGTACTTC. Its translation: CASSWDRASGSQYF.

This clonotype was found a few times. The chain is built from TRBV19 and TRBJ2-7; TRBD1 matches 7 bases. With V trimmed by 1 base and J by 0 bases, 3 bases remained unmatched. The length of the CDR3 is 15 residues. CDR1 and CDR2 from the germline V gene are LNHDA and SQIVND (reference sequence). For the CDR3, the DNA is TGTGCCAGTAGTATAGTAGGGACAGACTCCTACGAGCAGTACTTC. Amino acids: CASSIVGTDSYEQYF.

The V and J genes are TRBV6-1 and TRBJ2-7, with 7 bases that match TRBD2. With 8 bases clipped from V and 2 bases from J, the junction kept 15 bases outside the gene matches. The CDR3 sequence is 16 residues long. The germline V gene encodes CDR1 MNHNS and CDR2 SASEGT. The CDR3 is CASSWGRATSAYEQYF. For the CDR3, the DNA is TGTGCCAGCTCCTGGGGGAGGGCTACCTCAGCCTACGAGCAGTACTTC.

At least ten counts were recorded for this clonotype. CDR3: CASSGGTNSYSNQPQHF. The CDR3 DNA sequence: TGTGCCAGCAGTGGAGGGACAAATTCCTATAGCAATCAGCCCCAGCATTTT. The rearrangement uses TRBV12-3 or TRBV12-4 and TRBJ1-5, with D perhaps TRBD1 (6 bases). Trimming pared 5 bases from V and 0 bases from J, leaving 17 bases between. CDR3 length: 17 residues.

The rearrangement joins TRBV30 to TRBJ2-7, with D perhaps TRBD2 (6 bases). The V gene's germline CDR1 is GTSNPN and CDR2 SVGIG (reference sequence). The CDR3 has 14 residues. V gave up 6 bases and J gave up 7 bases, with 22 bases separating them. Here the CDR3 DNA reads TGTGCCTGTTGGTCGATCCGGGAGAGTCGAGAGCAGTACTTC. It is translated as CACWSIRESREQYF.

This clonotype came up many times. The genes are TRBV28 and TRBJ1-4; 7 bases align to TRBD1. CDR3 length: 17 residues. The germline V gene has CDR1 MDHEN and CDR2 SYDVKM. V lost 6 bases to trimming and J lost 8 bases; unmatched junction nucleotides: 18. CDR3 sequence (DNA): TGTGCCAGCAGCTCCGGGACAGAGTCCCCCTTAGGGGAAAAACTGTTTTTT. It yields the protein CASSSGTESPLGEKLFF.

This clonotype has ten or more counts. The rearrangement uses TRBV6-9 and TRBJ1-2; TRBD1 agrees at 8 bases. The germline CDR1 and CDR2 sequences are MNHGY and SVAAGI. This CDR3 spans 14 amino acids. After removal of 1 base from V and 8 bases from J, the junction contained 6 bases not matched to a gene. CDR3 amino acids: CASSYYRQGYGYTF. For the CDR3, the DNA is TGTGCCAGCAGTTATTATCGACAGGGGTACGGCTACACCTTC.